What follows is one T cell receptor beta chain and its context. Its antigen is still unknown. TCRdb ran MiXCR on the reads and lists one entry per CDR3 protein. The sample carries roughly 300,000 distinct CDR3 sequences, around a tenth recorded once. The data belong to a study of T cell repertoires in cytomegalovirus infection. On the study more broadly: CMV infection together with matching HLA type was indicated by public TCR beta signatures.

CDR1 is MDHEN, CDR2 SYDVKM, per germline. The CDR3 consists of 14 residues. The J segment lost 10 bases and the V segment lost 6 bases, leaving 6 bases of the junction unmatched. Whole-study findings and limits: Ex vivo responses were dominated by HLA-C-restricted CMV-specific TCR beta clonotypes. People with CMV and the relevant HLA were identified by cumulative public TCR beta family frequency.

Sequencing used PBMCs. This sequence joins TRBV28 and TRBJ1-6, with 10 bases aligning to TRBD1. The clonotype was recovered from a human donor in good health (CMV status not recorded). Some clones in this sample may be carry-over from other donors' samples. The CDR3 bases are TGTGCCAGCAGCAGGGACAGGGGCGCCTCACCCCTCCACTTT. Its translation is CASSRDRGASPLHF.